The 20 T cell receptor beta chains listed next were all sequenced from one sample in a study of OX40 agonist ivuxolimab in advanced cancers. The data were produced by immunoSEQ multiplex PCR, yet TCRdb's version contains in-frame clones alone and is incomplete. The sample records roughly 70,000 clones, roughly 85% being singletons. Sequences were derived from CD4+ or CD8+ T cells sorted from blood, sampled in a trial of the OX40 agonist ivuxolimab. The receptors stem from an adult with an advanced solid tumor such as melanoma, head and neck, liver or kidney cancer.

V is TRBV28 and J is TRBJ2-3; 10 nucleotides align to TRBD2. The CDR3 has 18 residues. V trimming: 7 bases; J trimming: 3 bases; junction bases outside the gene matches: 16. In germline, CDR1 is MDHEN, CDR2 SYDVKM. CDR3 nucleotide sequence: TGTGCCAGCACTACTCCAGGGCTAGCGGGAGTCGGGACAGATACGCAGTATTTT. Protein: CASTTPGLAGVGTDTQYF.

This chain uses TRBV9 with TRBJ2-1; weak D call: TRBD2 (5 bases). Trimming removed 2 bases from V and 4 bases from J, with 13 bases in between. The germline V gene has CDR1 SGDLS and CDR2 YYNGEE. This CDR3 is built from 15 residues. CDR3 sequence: CASSVGITEYNEQFF. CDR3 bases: TGTGCCAGCAGCGTCGGGATTACGGAATACAATGAGCAGTTCTTC.

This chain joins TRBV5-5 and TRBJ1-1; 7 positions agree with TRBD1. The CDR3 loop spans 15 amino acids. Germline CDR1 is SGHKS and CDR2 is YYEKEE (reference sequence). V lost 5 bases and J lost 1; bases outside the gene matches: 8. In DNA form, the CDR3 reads TGTGCCAGCAGAGGAGCAGGGGGTCGGAACACTGAAGCTTTCTTT. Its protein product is CASRGAGGRNTEAFF.

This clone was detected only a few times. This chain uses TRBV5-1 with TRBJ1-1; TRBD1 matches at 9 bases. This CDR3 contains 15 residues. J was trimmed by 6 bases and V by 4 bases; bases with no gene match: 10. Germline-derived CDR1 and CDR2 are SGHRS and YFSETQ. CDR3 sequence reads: CASSQGQGIVSEAFF. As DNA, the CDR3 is TGCGCCAGCAGCCAGGGACAGGGAATTGTGTCTGAAGCTTTCTTT.

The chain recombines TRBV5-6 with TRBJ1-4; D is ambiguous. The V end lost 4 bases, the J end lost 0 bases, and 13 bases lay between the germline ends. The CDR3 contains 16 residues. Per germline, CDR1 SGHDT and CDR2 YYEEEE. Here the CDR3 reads CASSGTDGATNEKLFF. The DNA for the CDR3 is TGTGCCAGCAGCGGAACGGACGGTGCAACTAATGAAAAACTGTTTTTT.

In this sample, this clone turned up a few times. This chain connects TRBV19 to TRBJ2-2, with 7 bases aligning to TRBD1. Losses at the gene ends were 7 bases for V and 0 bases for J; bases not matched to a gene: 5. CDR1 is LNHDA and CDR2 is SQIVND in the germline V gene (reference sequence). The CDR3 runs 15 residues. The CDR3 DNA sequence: TGTGCCAGTAAGGAAGGGACAGCGAACACCGGGGAGCTGTTTTTT. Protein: CASKEGTANTGELFF.

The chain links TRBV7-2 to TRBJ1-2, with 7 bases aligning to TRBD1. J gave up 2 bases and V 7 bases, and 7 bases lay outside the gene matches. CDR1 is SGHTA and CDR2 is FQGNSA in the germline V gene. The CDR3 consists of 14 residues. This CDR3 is CASTPQGGNYGYTF. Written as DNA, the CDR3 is TGTGCCAGCACCCCCCAGGGGGGCAACTATGGCTACACCTTC.

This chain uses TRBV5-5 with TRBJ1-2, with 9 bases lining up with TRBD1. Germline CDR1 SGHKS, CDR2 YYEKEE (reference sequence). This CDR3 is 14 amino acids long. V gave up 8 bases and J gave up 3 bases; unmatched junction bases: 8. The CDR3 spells CASGTGTMDYGYTF. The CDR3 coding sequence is TGTGCCAGTGGGACAGGGACTATGGACTATGGCTACACCTTC.

DNA for the CDR3: TGTGCCAGTAGTAACGGGGTAGGGTACACTGAAGCTTTCTTT. This encodes CASSNGVGYTEAFF. J is TRBJ1-1 and V is TRBV19, with unresolved D. V was shortened by 4 bases and J by 3 bases, with 12 bases between the two germline ends. The CDR3 sequence is 14 residues long. Germline lookup yields CDR1 LNHDA and CDR2 SQIVND (reference sequence).

The CDR3 loop is CASSLAREGIRDTEAFF. The CDR3 nucleotides are TGTGCCAGCAGCTTAGCGCGAGAGGGGATAAGGGACACTGAAGCTTTCTTT. The chain combines TRBV7-8 with TRBJ1-1, with D perhaps matching TRBD1 (5 bases). V was pared by 0 bases and J by 3 bases, with 17 bases between. Per germline, CDR1 SGHVS and CDR2 FQNEAQ. The CDR3 totals 17 residues.

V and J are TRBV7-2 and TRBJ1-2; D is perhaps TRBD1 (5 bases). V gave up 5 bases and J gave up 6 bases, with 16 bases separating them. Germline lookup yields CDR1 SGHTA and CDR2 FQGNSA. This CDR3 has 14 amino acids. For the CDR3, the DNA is TGTGCCAGCAGCCCCCAGGGCCTCGTCGATGGCTACACCTTC. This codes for CASSPQGLVDGYTF.

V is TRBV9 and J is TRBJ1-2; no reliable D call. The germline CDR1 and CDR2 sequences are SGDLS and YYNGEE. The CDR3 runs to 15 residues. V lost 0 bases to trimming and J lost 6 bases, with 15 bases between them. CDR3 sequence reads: CASSVAGRPRDGYTF. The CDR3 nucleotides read TGTGCCAGCAGCGTAGCTGGGCGGCCTCGGGATGGCTACACCTTC.

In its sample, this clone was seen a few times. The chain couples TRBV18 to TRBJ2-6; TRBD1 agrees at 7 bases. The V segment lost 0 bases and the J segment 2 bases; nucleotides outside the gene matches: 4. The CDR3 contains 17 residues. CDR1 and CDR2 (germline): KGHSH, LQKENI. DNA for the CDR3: TGTGCCAGCTCACCACCGGGGACAGCAGCTGGGGCCAACGTCCTGACTTTC. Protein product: CASSPPGTAAGANVLTF. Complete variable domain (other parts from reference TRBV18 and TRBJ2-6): NAGVMQNPRHLVRRRGQEARLRCSPMKGHSHVYWYRQLPEEGLKFMVYLQKENIIDESGMPKERFSAEFPKEGPSILRIQQVVRGDSAAYFCASSPPGTAAGANVLTFGAGSRLTVL.

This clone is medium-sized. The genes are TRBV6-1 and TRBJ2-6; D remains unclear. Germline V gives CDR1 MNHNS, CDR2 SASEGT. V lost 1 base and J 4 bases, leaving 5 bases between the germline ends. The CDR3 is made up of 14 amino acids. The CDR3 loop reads CASSEVSGANVLTF. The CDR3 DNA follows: TGTGCCAGCAGTGAAGTATCCGGGGCCAACGTCCTGACTTTC.

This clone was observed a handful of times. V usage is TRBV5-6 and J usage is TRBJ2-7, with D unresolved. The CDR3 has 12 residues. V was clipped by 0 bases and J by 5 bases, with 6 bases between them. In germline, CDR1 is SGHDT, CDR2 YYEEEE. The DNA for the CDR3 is TGTGCCAGCAGCTTGGCGGAAAACGAGCAGTACTTC. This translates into CASSLAENEQYF.

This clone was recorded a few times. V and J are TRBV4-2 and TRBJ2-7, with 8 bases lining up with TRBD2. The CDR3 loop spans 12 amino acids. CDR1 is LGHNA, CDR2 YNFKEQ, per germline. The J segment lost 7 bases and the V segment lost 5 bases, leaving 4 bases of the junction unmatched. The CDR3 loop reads CASSSRLAEQYF. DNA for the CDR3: TGTGCCAGCAGCTCCCGACTAGCGGAGCAGTACTTC.

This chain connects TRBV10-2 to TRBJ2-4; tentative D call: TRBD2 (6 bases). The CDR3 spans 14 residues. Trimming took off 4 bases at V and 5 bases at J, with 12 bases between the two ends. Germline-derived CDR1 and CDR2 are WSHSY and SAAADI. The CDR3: CASSAGGVENIQYF. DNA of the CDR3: TGCGCCAGCAGTGCCGGCGGGGTCGAAAACATTCAGTACTTC.

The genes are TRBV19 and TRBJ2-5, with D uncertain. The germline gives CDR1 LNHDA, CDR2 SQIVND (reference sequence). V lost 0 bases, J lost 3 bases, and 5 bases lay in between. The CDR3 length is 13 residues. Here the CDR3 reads CASSIDTEETQYF. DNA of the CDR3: TGTGCCAGTAGTATAGATACTGAAGAGACCCAGTACTTC.

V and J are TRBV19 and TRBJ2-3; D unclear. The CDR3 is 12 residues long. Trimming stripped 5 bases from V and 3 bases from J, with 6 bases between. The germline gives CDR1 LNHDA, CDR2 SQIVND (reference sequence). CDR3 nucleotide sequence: TGTGCCAGTAGTTGGGGTACAGATACGCAGTATTTT. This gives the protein CASSWGTDTQYF.

The CDR3 DNA reads as TGCAGCGTAGTGACAGGGGGCTTCACTGAAGCTTTCTTT. This gives the protein CSVVTGGFTEAFF. This chain joins TRBV29-1 and TRBJ1-1, with 10 positions matching TRBD1. With 6 bases clipped from V and 4 bases from J, the junction kept 5 bases outside the gene matches. The CDR3 covers 13 residues. CDR1 is SQVTM, CDR2 ANQGSEA, per germline.